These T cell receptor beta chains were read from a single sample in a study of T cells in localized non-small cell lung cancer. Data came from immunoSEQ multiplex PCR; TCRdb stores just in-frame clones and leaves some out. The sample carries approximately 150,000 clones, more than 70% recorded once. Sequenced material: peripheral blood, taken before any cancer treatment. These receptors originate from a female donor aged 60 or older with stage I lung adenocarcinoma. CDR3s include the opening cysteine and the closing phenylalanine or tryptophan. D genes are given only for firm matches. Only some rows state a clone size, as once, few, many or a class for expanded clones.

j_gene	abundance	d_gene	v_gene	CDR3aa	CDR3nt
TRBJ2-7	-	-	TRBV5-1	CASSSPGLSSYEQYF	TGCGCCAGCAGCTCTCCGGGGTTAAGCTCCTACGAGCAGTACTTC
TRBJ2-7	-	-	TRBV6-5	CASSYSAQGYEQYF	TGTGCCAGCAGTTACTCAGCGCAGGGTTACGAGCAGTACTTC
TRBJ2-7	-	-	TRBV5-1	CASSLSSSYEQYF	TGCGCCAGCAGCTTAAGTAGCTCCTACGAGCAGTACTTC
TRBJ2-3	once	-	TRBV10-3	CAISAGGIADTQYF	TGTGCCATCAGTGCCGGAGGGATCGCAGATACGCAGTATTTT
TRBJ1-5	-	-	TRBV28	CASSKGRLLNQPQHF	TGTGCCAGCAGTAAAGGACGGTTACTCAATCAGCCCCAGCATTTT
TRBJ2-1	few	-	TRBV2	CASSEYLGETAQFF	TGTGCCAGCAGTGAATATCTTGGCGAAACCGCTCAGTTCTTC
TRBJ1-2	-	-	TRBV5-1	CASSLAGTTLGYGYTF	TGCGCCAGCAGCTTGGCCGGGACAACCCTAGGCTATGGCTACACCTTC
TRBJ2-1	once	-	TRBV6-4	CASSDQGAGGEQFF	TGTGCCAGCAGTGACCAGGGGGCGGGAGGGGAGCAGTTCTTC
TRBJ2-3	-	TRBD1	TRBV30	CASRDRASADTQYF	TGTGCCTCGAGGGACAGGGCTTCGGCAGATACGCAGTATTTT
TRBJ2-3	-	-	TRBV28	CASSDSATDTQYF	TGTGCCAGCAGTGATTCAGCCACAGATACGCAGTATTTT
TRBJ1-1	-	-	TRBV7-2	CASSLEGEAFF	TGTGCCAGCAGCTTAGAGGGGGAAGCTTTCTTT
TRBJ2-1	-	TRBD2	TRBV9	CASSVWTSGDNEQFF	TGTGCCAGCAGCGTATGGACTAGCGGGGACAATGAGCAGTTCTTC
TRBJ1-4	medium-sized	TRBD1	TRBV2	CAGGTGNEKLFF	TGTGCCGGCGGGACAGGAAATGAAAAACTGTTTTTT
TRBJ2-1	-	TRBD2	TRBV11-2	CASSFRTSGYNEQFF	TGTGCCAGCAGCTTTAGAACTAGCGGTTACAATGAGCAGTTCTTC
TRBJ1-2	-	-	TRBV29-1	CSVSPVSFIIYGYTF	TGCAGCGTTTCCCCAGTATCTTTTATCATCTATGGCTACACCTTC
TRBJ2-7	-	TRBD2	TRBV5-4	CASSLDSGRYEQYF	TGTGCCAGCAGCTTGGATAGCGGGAGATACGAGCAGTACTTC
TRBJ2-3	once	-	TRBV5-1	CASSAQGYSDTQYF	TGCGCCAGCTCCGCCCAGGGGTATTCAGATACGCAGTATTTT
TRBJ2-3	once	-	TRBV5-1	CASSSPLTDTQYF	TGCGCCAGCAGCTCTCCCCTCACAGATACGCAGTATTTT
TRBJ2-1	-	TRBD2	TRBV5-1	CASSSGLADYNEQFF	TGCGCCAGCAGCTCGGGACTAGCGGACTACAATGAGCAGTTCTTC
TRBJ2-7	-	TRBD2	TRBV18	CASSPSRGAYEQYF	TGTGCCAGCTCACCATCCCGGGGGGCCTACGAGCAGTACTTC
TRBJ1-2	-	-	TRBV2	CASSGSGVNYGYTF	TGTGCCAGCAGTGGGTCAGGAGTCAACTATGGCTACACCTTC
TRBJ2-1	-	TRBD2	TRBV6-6	CASTSGGSYNEQFF	TGTGCCAGCACAAGCGGGGGCTCCTACAATGAGCAGTTCTTC
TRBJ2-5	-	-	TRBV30	CAQGGLETQYF	TGTGCCCAAGGGGGTCTGGAGACCCAGTACTTC
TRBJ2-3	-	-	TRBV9	CASSPQYRGDTQYF	TGTGCCAGCAGCCCCCAGTATCGGGGGGATACGCAGTATTTT
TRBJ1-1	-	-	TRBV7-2	CASSSRGMNTEAFF	TGTGCCAGCAGCTCCCGAGGCATGAACACTGAAGCTTTCTTT
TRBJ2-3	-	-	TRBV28	CASNRHTTDTQYF	TGTGCCAGCAACAGGCATACCACAGATACGCAGTATTTT
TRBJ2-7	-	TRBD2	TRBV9	CASSVGLAYEQYF	TGTGCCAGCAGCGTCGGACTAGCCTACGAGCAGTACTTC
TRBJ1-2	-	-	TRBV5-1	CASSLEGINYGYTF	TGCGCCAGCAGCTTGGAAGGAATCAACTATGGCTACACCTTC
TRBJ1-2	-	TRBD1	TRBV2	CASRGQGAGYGYTF	TGTGCCAGCAGAGGACAGGGGGCCGGCTATGGCTACACCTTC
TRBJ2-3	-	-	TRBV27	CASSSRLRPDTQYF	TGTGCCAGCAGTTCCCGCCTTAGGCCAGATACGCAGTATTTT
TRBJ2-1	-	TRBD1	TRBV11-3	CASSTGQGEVNEQFF	TGTGCCAGCAGCACCGGACAGGGGGAGGTCAATGAGCAGTTCTTC
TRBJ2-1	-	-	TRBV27	CASSLREPRSPYNEQFF	TGTGCCAGCAGTTTACGTGAGCCTAGGAGCCCCTACAATGAGCAGTTCTTC
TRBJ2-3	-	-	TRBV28	CASSLLGTDTQYF	TGTGCCAGCAGTTTATTGGGGACAGATACGCAGTATTTT
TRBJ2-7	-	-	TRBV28	CASSFWPYEQYF	TGTGCCAGCAGTTTTTGGCCCTACGAGCAGTACTTC
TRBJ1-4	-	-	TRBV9	CASSVEARGNEKLFF	TGTGCCAGCAGCGTAGAAGCGCGCGGGAATGAAAAACTGTTTTTT
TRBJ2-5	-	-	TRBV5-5	CASNLGETQYF	TGTGCCAGCAACCTGGGCGAGACCCAGTACTTC
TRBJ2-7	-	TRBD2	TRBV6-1	CASSGTSGLVYEQYF	TGTGCCAGCAGTGGAACTAGCGGGCTGGTATACGAGCAGTACTTC
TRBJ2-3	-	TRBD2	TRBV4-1	CASSQEGTSGRGGTDTQYF	TGCGCCAGCAGCCAAGAAGGGACTAGCGGGAGAGGGGGCACAGATACGCAGTATTTT
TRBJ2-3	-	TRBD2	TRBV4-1	CASSQDAGGGFADTQYF	TGCGCCAGCAGCCAAGACGCGGGAGGGGGTTTCGCAGATACGCAGTATTTT
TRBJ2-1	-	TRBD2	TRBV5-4	CASSLGTSGVVRYNEQFF	TGTGCCAGCAGCTTGGGGACTAGCGGGGTTGTAAGGTACAATGAGCAGTTCTTC
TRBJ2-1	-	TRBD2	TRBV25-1	CASSVLAGDIYNEQFF	TGTGCCAGCAGTGTCTTAGCGGGGGATATCTACAATGAGCAGTTCTTC
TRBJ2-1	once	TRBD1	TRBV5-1	CASSRDRPSNEQFF	TGCGCCAGCAGTCGGGACAGGCCATCGAATGAGCAGTTCTTC
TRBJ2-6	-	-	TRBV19	CASSRDSLANVLTF	TGTGCCAGTAGTAGGGACTCCCTGGCCAACGTCCTGACTTTC
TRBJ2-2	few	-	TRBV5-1	CASSSTTATGELFF	TGCGCCAGCAGCTCTACGACAGCTACCGGGGAGCTGTTTTTT
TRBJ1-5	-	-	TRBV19	CASSIPRGRYSNQPQHF	TGTGCCAGTAGTATCCCCCGGGGCCGGTATAGCAATCAGCCCCAGCATTTT
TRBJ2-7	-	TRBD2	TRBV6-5	CASSYLTSGNYYEQYF	TGTGCCAGCAGTTATCTGACTAGCGGGAACTATTACGAGCAGTACTTC
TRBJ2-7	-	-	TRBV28	CASSYIGNSYEQYF	TGTGCCAGCAGTTACATCGGTAATTCCTACGAGCAGTACTTC
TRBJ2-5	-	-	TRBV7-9	CAIPGTHQETQYF	TGTGCCATCCCCGGGACACACCAAGAGACCCAGTACTTC
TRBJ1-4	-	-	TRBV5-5	CASSLSGDEKLFF	TGTGCCAGCAGCTTATCAGGGGATGAAAAACTGTTTTTT
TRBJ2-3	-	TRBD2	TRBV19	CASTRGGSTDTQYF	TGTGCCAGTACCCGGGGGGGTAGCACAGATACGCAGTATTTT
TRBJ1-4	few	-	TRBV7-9	CASSPPVGGRKLFF	TGTGCCAGCAGCCCCCCGGTCGGAGGGCGAAAACTGTTTTTT
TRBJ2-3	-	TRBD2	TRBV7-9	CASSRLAGGPESTDTQYF	TGTGCCAGCAGCCGACTAGCGGGAGGGCCCGAAAGCACAGATACGCAGTATTTT
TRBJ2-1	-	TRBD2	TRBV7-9	CASSSRTSGPPQFF	TGTGCCAGCAGCTCCCGGACTAGCGGGCCTCCGCAGTTCTTC
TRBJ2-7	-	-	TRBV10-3	CAISWGGNYEQYF	TGTGCCATTTCCTGGGGCGGCAACTACGAGCAGTACTTC
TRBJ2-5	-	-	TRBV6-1	CATDRTQETQYF	TGTGCCACCGACAGAACACAAGAGACCCAGTACTTC
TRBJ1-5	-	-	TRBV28	CASSSDRQPQHF	TGTGCCAGCAGTTCAGACCGACAGCCCCAGCATTTT